These 18 T cell receptor beta chains originate from one sample sequenced in a study of metastatic and nonmetastatic thyroid tumors. Thyroid surgery took place with no prior treatment in any patient. TCRdb re-called clones from the PCR reads using MiXCR. The sample yields more than 35,000 clones, about 15% seen once. The sequenced sample was blood. These receptors were obtained from a male donor with papillary thyroid cancer or a benign thyroid nodule (not recorded which). Some clones in this sample may be carry-over from other donors' samples.

This clone showed up just a few times. This chain uses TRBV30 with TRBJ1-5, with D perhaps matching TRBD1 (6 bases). The germline V and J ends were trimmed by 2 bases and 5 bases, with 10 bases remaining between them. This CDR3 comprises 13 residues. Germline assignment: CDR1 GTSNPN and CDR2 SVGIG (reference sequence). This chain's CDR3 is CAWSHRDDQPQHF. The CDR3 region has the DNA TGTGCCTGGAGTCACAGGGATGATCAGCCCCAGCATTTT. Full variable domain (rest looked up from reference TRBV30 and TRBJ1-5): SQTIHQWPATLVQPVGSPLSLECTVEGTSNPNLYWYRQAAGRGLQLLFYSVGIGQISSEVPQNLSASRPQDRQFILSSKKLLLSDSGFYLCAWSHRDDQPQHFGDGTRLSIL.

By sample share, this clone is medium-sized. The J gene is TRBJ2-7, the V gene TRBV12-3 or TRBV12-4, with D possibly called TRBD1 or TRBD2 (5 bases each). Trimming removed 3 bases from V and 3 bases from J, with 9 bases in between. The CDR3 spans 13 residues. In DNA form, the CDR3 reads TGTGCCAGCAGTTTCGGGGCAGACTACGAGCAGTACTTC. Translating gives CASSFGADYEQYF.

This clone has ten or more counts. The rearrangement joins TRBV10-2 to TRBJ1-1; possibly TRBD1 for D (5 bases). Trimming stripped 3 bases from V and 4 bases from J, with 12 bases between. The CDR3 runs to 14 residues. Germline V gene lookup returns CDR1 WSHSY and CDR2 SAAADI. The DNA of the CDR3 is TGCGCCAGCAGTGACAATTCGGGGGGCACTGAAGCTTTCTTT. Its translation: CASSDNSGGTEAFF.

V gene TRBV12-3 or TRBV12-4 combines with J gene TRBJ2-5; possibly TRBD1 or TRBD2 for D (5 bases each). This CDR3 comprises 14 residues. Trimming removed 0 bases at V and 5 bases at J, with 10 bases between. The CDR3: CASSLALGVETQYF. The CDR3 nucleotides are TGTGCCAGCAGTTTAGCATTGGGGGTGGAGACCCAGTACTTC.

This clone was detected ten times or more. The chain uses TRBV4-1 and TRBJ1-4; D remains ambiguous. The CDR3 totals 15 residues. Per the germline V gene, CDR1 is MGHRA and CDR2 is YSYEKL. V lost 1 base and J lost 8, with 14 bases in between. As DNA, the CDR3 is TGCGCCAGCAGCCAAGGTCGGGCATTCGGAGAAAAACTGTTTTTT. Translating gives CASSQGRAFGEKLFF.

Only one count was recorded for this clone. The V call is TRBV20-1, the J call TRBJ1-2; the D is unclear. The V gene's germline CDR1 is DFQATT and CDR2 SNEGSKA (reference sequence). V dropped 8 bases and J dropped 4 bases, with 11 bases sitting between them. This CDR3 comprises 11 residues. The DNA for the CDR3 is TGCAGTTTGCAAGGCCTCTATGGCTACACCTTC. Protein product: CSLQGLYGYTF.

Remarks on this clone: This could be a read error, since a much larger clone is one nucleotide away. This sequence joins TRBV4-1 and TRBJ1-1; D is uncertain. Trimming stripped 6 bases from V and 1 base from J, with 12 bases between. In germline, CDR1 is MGHRA, CDR2 YSYEKL. The length of the CDR3 is 14 residues. The DNA of the CDR3 is TGCGCCAGCAGTCCGAGCACCGGGAACACTGAAGCTTTCTTT. Amino acids: CASSPSTGNTEAFF.

This clone was picked up many times. V and J are TRBV7-7 and TRBJ2-3; D is perhaps TRBD2 (6 bases). Deletions cut 0 bases from V and 3 bases from J, with 25 bases between. The CDR3 extends over 20 amino acids. The germline gives CDR1 SSHAT, CDR2 FNYEAQ (reference sequence). CDR3 nucleotides: TGTGCCAGCAGCTTAGCCTCCTGGCTGGGGGGTTCAAGATGGACAGATACGCAGTATTTT. Protein: CASSLASWLGGSRWTDTQYF.

This clone was counted ten times or more. The chain uses TRBV7-9 and TRBJ2-4; 7 nucleotides agree with TRBD2. V gave up 1 base and J gave up 2 bases; unmatched junction bases: 2. Per germline, CDR1 SEHNR and CDR2 FQNEAQ (reference sequence). CDR3 size: 15 residues. CDR3 loop: CASSLGGGTKNIQYF. The DNA for the CDR3 is TGTGCCAGCAGCTTAGGGGGGGGTACCAAAAACATTCAGTACTTC.

Within the sample, this clone is medium-sized. The chain is built from TRBV2 and TRBJ2-1; TRBD2 is a possible D gene (6 bases). Looked up from germline, CDR1 is SNHLY and CDR2 is FYNNEI. The V end lost 0 bases, the J end lost 10 bases, and 13 bases lay between the germline ends. This CDR3 is built from 14 residues. CDR3 sequence: CASSEAEGLAEQFF. The CDR3 DNA reads as TGTGCCAGCAGTGAAGCGGAGGGGTTGGCCGAGCAGTTCTTC.

This clone was counted at least ten times. The CDR3 loop reads CASSQDLTSGSYNEQFF. In nucleotides, the CDR3 is TGTGCCAGCAGCCAAGATCTTACTAGCGGGAGTTACAATGAGCAGTTCTTC. This chain links TRBV3-1 with TRBJ2-1; 11 bases are shared with TRBD2. Germline CDR1 is LGHDT and CDR2 is YNNKEL (reference sequence). V was clipped by 0 bases and J by 4 bases; unmatched bases: 5. The CDR3 length is 17 residues.

This clone was counted many times. V gene TRBV11-1 combines with J gene TRBJ2-2, with D possibly being TRBD1 or TRBD2 (5 bases each). This CDR3 spans 17 amino acids. Trimming left V 5 bases short and J 6 bases short, with 22 bases between. The germline V gene has CDR1 SGHAT and CDR2 FQDESV (reference sequence). The CDR3 nucleotides read TGTGCCAGCAGCCCGCTAAGAGGGCAGGGCGAGGCCGGGGAGCTGTTTTTT. Translated: CASSPLRGQGEAGELFF.

J is TRBJ2-1 and V is TRBV9, with 9 nucleotides matching TRBD1. V shed 3 bases and J 6 bases; nucleotides not matched to a gene: 7. The CDR3 has 15 amino acids. Germline V lookup: CDR1 SGDLS, CDR2 YYNGEE. The CDR3 protein is CASSAGTGYSNEQFF. For the CDR3, the DNA is TGTGCCAGCAGCGCCGGGACAGGGTACAGCAATGAGCAGTTCTTC.

This clone has at least ten counts. This may be a read error: a much more frequent sequence differs by one nucleotide. In the same sample, other DNA sequences code for this CDR3. The chain combines TRBV6-4 with TRBJ2-3; 7 nucleotides line up with TRBD2. Germline CDR1 is MRHNA and CDR2 is SNTAGT. This CDR3 comprises 16 residues. This CDR3 reads CASSDWGGGSTDTQYF. CDR3 nucleotide sequence: TGTGCCAGCAGCGACTGGGGCGGGGGAAGCACAGATACGCAGTATTTT.

This clone was detected many times. The CDR3 loop reads CASSPGTTNNEQFF. CDR3 sequence (DNA): TGTGCCAGCAGCCCGGGGACTACAAACAATGAGCAGTTCTTC. This chain joins TRBV27 and TRBJ2-1, with 7 bases identical to TRBD2. The CDR3 is made up of 14 amino acids. The germline gives CDR1 MNHEY, CDR2 SMNVEV (reference sequence). Trimming at V came to 6 bases and at J to 5 bases, leaving 7 bases not matched to a gene.

Note on this clone: This may be a read error: a much more frequent sequence differs by one nucleotide. The chain is built from TRBV7-9 and TRBJ1-5; D not resolved. V was trimmed by 1 base and J by 3 bases, leaving 10 bases between them. The germline gives CDR1 SEHNR, CDR2 FQNEAQ (reference sequence). The CDR3 has 15 amino acids. DNA for the CDR3: TGTGCCAGCAGCTTAGGTCCGTGTTTCAATCAGCCCCAGCATTTT. Translated: CASSLGPCFNQPQHF.

This clone was detected ten times or more. The chain recombines TRBV11-3 with TRBJ1-2; TRBD1 matches at 11 bases. With V trimmed by 5 bases and J by 3 bases, 5 bases remained unmatched. The CDR3 sequence is 15 residues long. Germline V lookup: CDR1 SGHNT, CDR2 YENEEA. The CDR3 is CASSEGTGGYYGYTF. The CDR3 bases are TGTGCCAGCAGCGAAGGGACAGGGGGTTACTATGGCTACACCTTC.

The chain is built from TRBV18 and TRBJ2-1; the D is unclear. V dropped 3 bases and J dropped 0 bases, with 9 bases sitting between them. In germline, CDR1 is KGHSH, CDR2 LQKENI. This CDR3 has 15 amino acids. CDR3 protein: CASSPNISSYNEQFF. DNA for the CDR3: TGTGCCAGCTCACCTAACATCAGCTCCTACAATGAGCAGTTCTTC.